This T cell receptor (beta chain) was recovered during a study of cytomegalovirus exposure and HLA in healthy donors. The CDR3 is 13 amino acids. Germline lookup yields CDR1 SGHAT and CDR2 FQNNGV. Trimming took 3 bases from V and 3 from J, leaving 8 bases between them. PCR used 60 Vbeta primers and 13 Jbeta primers. Sequencing was performed with immunoSEQ multiplex PCR; in TCRdb, only in-frame clones are kept and a portion is missing. The sample consists of 200,000 or so clones, approximately 80% of them appearing once. This clonotype was obtained from a woman between 18 and 30 years old in good health and CMV-seropositive. The chain is built from TRBV11-2 and TRBJ2-5; a possible D gene is TRBD2 (6 bases). Specimen: PBMCs. CDR3 in amino acids: CASSLGGKETQYF. The CDR3, as DNA: TGTGCCAGCAGCTTGGGCGGGAAAGAGACCCAGTACTTC.